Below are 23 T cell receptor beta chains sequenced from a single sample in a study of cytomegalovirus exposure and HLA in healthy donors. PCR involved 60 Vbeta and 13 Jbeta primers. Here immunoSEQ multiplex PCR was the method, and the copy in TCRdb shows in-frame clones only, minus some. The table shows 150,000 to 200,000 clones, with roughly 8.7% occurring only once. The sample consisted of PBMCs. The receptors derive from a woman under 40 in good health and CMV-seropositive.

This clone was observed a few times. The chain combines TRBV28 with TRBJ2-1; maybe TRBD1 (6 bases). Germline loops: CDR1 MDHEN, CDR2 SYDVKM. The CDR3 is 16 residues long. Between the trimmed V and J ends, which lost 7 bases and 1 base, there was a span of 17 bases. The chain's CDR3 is CASKGHRAGSYNEQFF. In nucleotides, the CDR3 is TGTGCCAGCAAGGGACACAGGGCTGGGTCCTACAATGAGCAGTTCTTC.

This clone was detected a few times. The CDR3 here is CASSDRGRDYGYTF. CDR3 nucleotide sequence: TGTGCCAGTAGTGACAGGGGAAGGGACTATGGCTACACCTTC. The rearrangement uses TRBV19 and TRBJ1-2; 8 nucleotides match TRBD1. The CDR3 has 14 amino acids. Germline lookup yields CDR1 LNHDA and CDR2 SQIVND (reference sequence). Germline trimming cut 5 bases from V and 3 bases from J; bases unmatched to any gene: 5.

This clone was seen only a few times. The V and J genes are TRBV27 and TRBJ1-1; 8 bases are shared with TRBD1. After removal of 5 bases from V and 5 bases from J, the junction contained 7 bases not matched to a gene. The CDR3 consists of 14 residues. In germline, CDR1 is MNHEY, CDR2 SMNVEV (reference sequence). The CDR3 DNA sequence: TGTGCCAGCAGTCAGGACAGGGCAGGGACTGAAGCTTTCTTT. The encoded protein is CASSQDRAGTEAFF.

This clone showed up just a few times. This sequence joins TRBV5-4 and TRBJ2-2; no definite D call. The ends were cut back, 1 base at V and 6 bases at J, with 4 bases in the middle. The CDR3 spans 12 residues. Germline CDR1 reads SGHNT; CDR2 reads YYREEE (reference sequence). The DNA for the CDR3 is TGTGCCAGCAGCTTGAGCGCCGGGGAGCTGTTTTTT. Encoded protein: CASSLSAGELFF.

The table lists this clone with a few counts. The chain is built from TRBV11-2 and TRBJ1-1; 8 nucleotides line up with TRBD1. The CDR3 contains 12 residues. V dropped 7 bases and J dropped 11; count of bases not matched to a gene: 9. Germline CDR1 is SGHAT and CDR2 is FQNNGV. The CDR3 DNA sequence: TGTGCCAGCACCCCCATCGCAGGGGGCGCTTTCTTT. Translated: CASTPIAGGAFF.

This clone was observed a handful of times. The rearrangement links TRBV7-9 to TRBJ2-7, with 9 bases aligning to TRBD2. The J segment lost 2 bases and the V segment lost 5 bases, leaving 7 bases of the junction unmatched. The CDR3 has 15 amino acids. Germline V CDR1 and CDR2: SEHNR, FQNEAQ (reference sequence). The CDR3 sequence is CASSPPSGRPYEQYF. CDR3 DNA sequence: TGTGCCAGCAGCCCGCCGAGCGGGAGGCCCTACGAGCAGTACTTC.

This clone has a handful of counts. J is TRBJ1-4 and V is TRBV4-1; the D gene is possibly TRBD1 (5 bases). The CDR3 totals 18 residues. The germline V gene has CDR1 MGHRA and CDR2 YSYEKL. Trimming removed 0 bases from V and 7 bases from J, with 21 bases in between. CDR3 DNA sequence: TGCGCCAGCAGCCAAGAACAATGGGGGGAGTTTGATAGTGAAAAACTGTTTTTT. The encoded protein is CASSQEQWGEFDSEKLFF.

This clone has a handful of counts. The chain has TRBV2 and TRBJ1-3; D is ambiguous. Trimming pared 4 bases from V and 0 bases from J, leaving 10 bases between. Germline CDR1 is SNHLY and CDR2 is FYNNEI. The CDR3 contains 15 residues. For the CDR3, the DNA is TGTGCCAGCAGTGGAGCGGGCATCTCTGGAAACACCATATATTTT. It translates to CASSGAGISGNTIYF.

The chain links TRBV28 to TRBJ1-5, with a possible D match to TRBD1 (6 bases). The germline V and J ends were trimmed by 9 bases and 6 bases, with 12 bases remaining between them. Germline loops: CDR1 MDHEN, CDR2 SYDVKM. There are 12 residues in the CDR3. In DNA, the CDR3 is TGTGCCAGTATCACAGGGATTCAGCCCCAGCATTTT. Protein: CASITGIQPQHF.

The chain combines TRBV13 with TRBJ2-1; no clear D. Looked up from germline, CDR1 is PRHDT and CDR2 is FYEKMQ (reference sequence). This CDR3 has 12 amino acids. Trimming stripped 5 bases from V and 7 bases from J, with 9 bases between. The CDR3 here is CASSPLKNEQFF. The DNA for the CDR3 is TGTGCCAGCAGCCCGCTAAAGAATGAGCAGTTCTTC. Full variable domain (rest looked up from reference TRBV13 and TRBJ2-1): AAGVIQSPRHLIKEKRETATLKCYPIPRHDTVYWYQQGPGQDPQFLISFYEKMQSDKGSIPDRFSAQQFSDYHSELNMSSLELGDSALYFCASSPLKNEQFFGPGTRLTVL.

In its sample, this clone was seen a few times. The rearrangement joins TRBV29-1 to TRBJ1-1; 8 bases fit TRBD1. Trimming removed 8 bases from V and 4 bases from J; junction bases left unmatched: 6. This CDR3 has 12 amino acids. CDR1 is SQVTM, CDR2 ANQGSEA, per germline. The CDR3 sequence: CSSTRGLTEAFF. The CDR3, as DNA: TGCAGCTCTACCAGGGGGCTCACTGAAGCTTTCTTT.

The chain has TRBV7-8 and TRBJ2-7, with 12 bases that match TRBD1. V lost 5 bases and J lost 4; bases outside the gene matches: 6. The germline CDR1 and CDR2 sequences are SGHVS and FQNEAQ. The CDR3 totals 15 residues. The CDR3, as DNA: TGTGCCAGCAGCCCGGGGACAGGGGGCGGATACGAGCAGTACTTC. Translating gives CASSPGTGGGYEQYF.

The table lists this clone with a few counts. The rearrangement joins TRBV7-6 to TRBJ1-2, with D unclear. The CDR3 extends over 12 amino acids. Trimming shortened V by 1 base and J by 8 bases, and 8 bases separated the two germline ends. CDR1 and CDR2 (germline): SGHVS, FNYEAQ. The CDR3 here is CASSLGGEGYTF. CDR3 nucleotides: TGTGCCAGCAGCTTAGGAGGTGAAGGCTACACCTTC.

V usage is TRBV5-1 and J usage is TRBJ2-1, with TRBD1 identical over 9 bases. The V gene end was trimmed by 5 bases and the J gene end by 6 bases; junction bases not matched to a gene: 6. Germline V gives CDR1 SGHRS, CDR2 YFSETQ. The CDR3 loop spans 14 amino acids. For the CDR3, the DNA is TGCGCCAGCAGTCCTGACAGGGGGGGCAATGAGCAGTTCTTC. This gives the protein CASSPDRGGNEQFF.

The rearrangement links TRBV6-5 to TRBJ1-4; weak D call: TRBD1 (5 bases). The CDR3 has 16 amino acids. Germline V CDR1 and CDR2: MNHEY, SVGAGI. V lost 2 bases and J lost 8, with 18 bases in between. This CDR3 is CASSYEPGPQGEKLFF. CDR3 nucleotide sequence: TGTGCCAGCAGTTACGAACCCGGGCCCCAGGGCGAAAAACTGTTTTTT.

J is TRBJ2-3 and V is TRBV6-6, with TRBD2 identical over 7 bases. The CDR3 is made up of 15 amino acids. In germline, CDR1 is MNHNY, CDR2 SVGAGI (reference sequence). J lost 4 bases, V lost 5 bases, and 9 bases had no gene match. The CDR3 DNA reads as TGTGCCAGCAGTGGTCGGGAGGACCCCCCAGATACGCAGTATTTT. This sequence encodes CASSGREDPPDTQYF.

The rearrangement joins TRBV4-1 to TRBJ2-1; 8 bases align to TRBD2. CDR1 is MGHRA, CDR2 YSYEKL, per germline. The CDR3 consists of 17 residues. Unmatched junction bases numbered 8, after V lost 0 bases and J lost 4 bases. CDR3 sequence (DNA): TGCGCCAGCAGCCAAGATCAGCGACTAGCGTTATACAATGAGCAGTTCTTC. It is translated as CASSQDQRLALYNEQFF.

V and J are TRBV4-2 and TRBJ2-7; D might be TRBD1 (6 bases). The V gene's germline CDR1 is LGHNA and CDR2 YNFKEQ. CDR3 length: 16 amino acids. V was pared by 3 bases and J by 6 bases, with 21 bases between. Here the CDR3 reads CASSHSIRDTVGEQYF. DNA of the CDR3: TGTGCCAGCAGCCATTCCATCCGGGACACTGTCGGCGAGCAGTACTTC.

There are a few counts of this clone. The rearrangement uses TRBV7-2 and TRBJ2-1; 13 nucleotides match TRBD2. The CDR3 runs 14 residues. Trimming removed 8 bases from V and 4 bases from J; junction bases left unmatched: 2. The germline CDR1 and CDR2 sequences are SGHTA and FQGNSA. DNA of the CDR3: TGTGCCAGCCGGACTAGCGGGAGTTACAATGAGCAGTTCTTC. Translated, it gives CASRTSGSYNEQFF.

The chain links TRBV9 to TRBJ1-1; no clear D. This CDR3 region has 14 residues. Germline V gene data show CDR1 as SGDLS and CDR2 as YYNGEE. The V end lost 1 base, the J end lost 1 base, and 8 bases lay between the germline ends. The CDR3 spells CASSVTGENTEAFF. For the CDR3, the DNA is TGTGCCAGCAGCGTAACCGGGGAGAACACTGAAGCTTTCTTT.

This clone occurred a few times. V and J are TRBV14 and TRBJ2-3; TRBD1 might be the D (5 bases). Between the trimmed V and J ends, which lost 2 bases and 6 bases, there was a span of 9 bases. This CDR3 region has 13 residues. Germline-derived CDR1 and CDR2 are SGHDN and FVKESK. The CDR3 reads CASSQSGADTQYF. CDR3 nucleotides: TGTGCCAGCAGCCAATCTGGGGCGGATACGCAGTATTTT.

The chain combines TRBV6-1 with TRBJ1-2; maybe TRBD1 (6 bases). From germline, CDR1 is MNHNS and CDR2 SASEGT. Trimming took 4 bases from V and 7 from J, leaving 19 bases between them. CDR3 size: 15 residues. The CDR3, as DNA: TGTGCCAGCAGTGGTTGGGACACGGGTTCGGGTGGCTACACCTTC. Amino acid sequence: CASSGWDTGSGGYTF.

CDR3 protein: CASSSSRGTGVQGQFF. The CDR3 DNA reads as TGTGCCAGCAGCTCAAGCAGGGGTACGGGCGTACAGGGGCAGTTCTTC. The chain recombines TRBV11-2 with TRBJ2-1, with D perhaps TRBD1 (6 bases). Trimming took off 4 bases at V and 12 bases at J, with 25 bases between the two ends. The germline CDR1 and CDR2 sequences are SGHAT and FQNNGV. The CDR3 extends over 16 amino acids.